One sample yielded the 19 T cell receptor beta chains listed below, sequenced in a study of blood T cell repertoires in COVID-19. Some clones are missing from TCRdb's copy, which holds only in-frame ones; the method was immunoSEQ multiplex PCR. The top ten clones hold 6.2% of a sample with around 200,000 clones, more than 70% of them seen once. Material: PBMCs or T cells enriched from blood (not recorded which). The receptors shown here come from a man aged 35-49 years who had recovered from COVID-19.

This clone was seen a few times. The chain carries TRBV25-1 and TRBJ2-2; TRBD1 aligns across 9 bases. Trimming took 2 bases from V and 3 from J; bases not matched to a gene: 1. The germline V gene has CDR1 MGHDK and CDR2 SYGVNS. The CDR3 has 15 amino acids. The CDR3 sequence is CASSEGDRDTGELFF. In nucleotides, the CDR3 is TGTGCCAGCAGTGAAGGGGACAGGGACACCGGGGAGCTGTTTTTT.

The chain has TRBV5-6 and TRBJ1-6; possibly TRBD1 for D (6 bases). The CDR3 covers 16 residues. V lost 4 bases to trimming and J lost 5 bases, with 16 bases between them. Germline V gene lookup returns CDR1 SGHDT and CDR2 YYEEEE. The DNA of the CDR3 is TGTGCCAGCAGCCCGACAGGTCTGCGCCATAATTCACCCCTCCACTTT. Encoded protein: CASSPTGLRHNSPLHF.

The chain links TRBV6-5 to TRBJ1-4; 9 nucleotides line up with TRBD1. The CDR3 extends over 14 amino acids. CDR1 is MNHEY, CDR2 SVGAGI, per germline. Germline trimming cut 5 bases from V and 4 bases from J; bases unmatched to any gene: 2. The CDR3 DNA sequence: TGTGCCAGCAGTCGGGACAGGGTTAATGAAAAACTGTTTTTT. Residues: CASSRDRVNEKLFF.

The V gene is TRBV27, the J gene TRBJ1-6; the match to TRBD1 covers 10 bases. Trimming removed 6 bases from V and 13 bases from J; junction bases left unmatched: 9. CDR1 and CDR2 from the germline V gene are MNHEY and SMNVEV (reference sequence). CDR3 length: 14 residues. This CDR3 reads CASSLGTGALPLHF. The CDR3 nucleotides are TGTGCCAGCAGCCTGGGGACAGGGGCCCTCCCCCTCCACTTT.

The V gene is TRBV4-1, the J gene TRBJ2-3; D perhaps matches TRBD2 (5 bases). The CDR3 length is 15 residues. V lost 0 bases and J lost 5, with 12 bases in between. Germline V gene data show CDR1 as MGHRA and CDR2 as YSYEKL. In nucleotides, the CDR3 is TGCGCCAGCAGCCAAGAGGGAGCTAATATAGATACGCAGTATTTT. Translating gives CASSQEGANIDTQYF.

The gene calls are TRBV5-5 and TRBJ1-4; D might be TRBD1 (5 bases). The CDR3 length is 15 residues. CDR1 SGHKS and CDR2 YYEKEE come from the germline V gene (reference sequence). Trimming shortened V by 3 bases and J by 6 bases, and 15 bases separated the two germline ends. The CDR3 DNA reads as TGTGCCAGCAGCTCCGCGCAGGGTGTAGATGAAAAACTGTTTTTT. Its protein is CASSSAQGVDEKLFF.

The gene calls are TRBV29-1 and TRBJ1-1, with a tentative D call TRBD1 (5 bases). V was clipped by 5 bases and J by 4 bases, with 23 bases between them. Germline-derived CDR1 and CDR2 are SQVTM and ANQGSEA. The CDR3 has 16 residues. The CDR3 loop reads CSVQTVTAELSTEAFF. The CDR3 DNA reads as TGCAGCGTTCAAACCGTGACAGCAGAGTTGAGCACTGAAGCTTTCTTT.

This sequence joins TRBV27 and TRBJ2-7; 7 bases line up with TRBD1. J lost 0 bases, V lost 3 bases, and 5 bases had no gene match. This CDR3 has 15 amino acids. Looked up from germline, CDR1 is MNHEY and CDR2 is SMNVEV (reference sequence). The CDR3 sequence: CASSFLRGSSYEQYF. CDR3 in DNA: TGTGCCAGCAGTTTCCTCAGGGGGAGCTCCTACGAGCAGTACTTC.

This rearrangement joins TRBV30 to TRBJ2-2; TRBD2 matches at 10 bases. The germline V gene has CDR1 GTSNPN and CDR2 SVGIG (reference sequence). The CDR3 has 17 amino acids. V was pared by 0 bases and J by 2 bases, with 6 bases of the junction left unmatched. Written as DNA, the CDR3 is TGTGCCTGGAGTGTAGGGTGGACTAGCGGCAACACCGGGGAGCTGTTTTTT. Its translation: CAWSVGWTSGNTGELFF.

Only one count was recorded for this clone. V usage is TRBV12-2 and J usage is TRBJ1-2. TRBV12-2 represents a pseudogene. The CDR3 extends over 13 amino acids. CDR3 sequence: CASRLDWDYGYTF. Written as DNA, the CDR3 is TGTGCAAGTCGCTTGGACTGGGACTATGGCTACACCTTC.

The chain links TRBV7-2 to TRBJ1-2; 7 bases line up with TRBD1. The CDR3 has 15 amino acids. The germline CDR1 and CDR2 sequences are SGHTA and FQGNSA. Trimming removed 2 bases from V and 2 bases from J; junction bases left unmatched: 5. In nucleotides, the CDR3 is TGTGCCAGCAGCTTAACCCGACAGGGAAACTATGGCTACACCTTC. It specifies CASSLTRQGNYGYTF.

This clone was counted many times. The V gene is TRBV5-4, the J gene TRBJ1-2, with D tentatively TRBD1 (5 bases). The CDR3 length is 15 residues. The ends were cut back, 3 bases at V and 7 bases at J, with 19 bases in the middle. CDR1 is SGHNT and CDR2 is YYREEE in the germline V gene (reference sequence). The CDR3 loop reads CASSSRGLQGGGYTF. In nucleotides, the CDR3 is TGTGCCAGCAGCTCCCGAGGCTTGCAGGGAGGTGGCTACACCTTC.

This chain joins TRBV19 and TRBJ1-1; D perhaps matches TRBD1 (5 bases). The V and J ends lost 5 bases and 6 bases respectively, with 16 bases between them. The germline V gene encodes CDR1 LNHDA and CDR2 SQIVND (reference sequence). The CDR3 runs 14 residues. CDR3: CASSANKQGAEAFF. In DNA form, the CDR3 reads TGTGCCAGTAGTGCGAATAAGCAGGGCGCTGAAGCTTTCTTT.

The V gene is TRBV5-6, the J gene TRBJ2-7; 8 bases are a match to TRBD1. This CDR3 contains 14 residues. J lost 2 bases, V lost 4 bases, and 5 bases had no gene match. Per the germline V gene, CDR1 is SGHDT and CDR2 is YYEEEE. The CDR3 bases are TGTGCCAGCAGCGGGGGACAGGACACCTACGAGCAGTACTTC. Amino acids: CASSGGQDTYEQYF. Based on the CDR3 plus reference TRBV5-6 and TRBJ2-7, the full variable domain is DAGVTQSPTHLIKTRGQQVTLRCSPKSGHDTVSWYQQALGQGPQFIFQYYEEEERQRGNFPDRFSGHQFPNYSSELNVNALLLGDSALYLCASSGGQDTYEQYFGPGTRLTVT.

The CDR3 loop reads CASSFDRVSEQFF. CDR3 sequence (DNA): TGTGCCAGCAGTTTTGACAGGGTATCCGAGCAGTTCTTC. The chain carries TRBV12-3 or TRBV12-4 and TRBJ2-1, with TRBD1 matching over 7 bases. The CDR3 contains 13 residues. V trimming: 3 bases; J trimming: 10 bases; junction bases outside the gene matches: 6.

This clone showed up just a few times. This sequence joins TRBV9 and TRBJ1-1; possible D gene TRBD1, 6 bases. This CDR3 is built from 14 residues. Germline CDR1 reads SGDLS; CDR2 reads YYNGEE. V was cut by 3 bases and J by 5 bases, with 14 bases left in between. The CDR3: CASSGTGLGTEAFF. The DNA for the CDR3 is TGTGCCAGCAGCGGTACAGGGCTCGGGACTGAAGCTTTCTTT.

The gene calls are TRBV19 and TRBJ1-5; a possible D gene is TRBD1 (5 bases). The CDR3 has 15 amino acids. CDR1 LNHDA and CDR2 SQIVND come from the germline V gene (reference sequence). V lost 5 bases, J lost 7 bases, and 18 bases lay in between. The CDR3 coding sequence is TGTGCCAGTAGTTACCCGGGGGTAACGGGACAGCCCCAGCATTTT. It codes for CASSYPGVTGQPQHF.

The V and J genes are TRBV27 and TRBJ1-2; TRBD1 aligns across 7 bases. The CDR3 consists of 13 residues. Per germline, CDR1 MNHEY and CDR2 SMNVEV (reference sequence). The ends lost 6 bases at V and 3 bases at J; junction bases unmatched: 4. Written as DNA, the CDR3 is TGTGCCAGCAGCCCAGGGGGGCACTATGGCTACACCTTC. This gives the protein CASSPGGHYGYTF.

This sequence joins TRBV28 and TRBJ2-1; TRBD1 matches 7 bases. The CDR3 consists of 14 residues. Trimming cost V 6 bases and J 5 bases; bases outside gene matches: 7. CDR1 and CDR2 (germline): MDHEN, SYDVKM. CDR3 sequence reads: CASRGGAADNEQFF. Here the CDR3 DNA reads TGTGCCAGCAGAGGGGGCGCAGCCGACAATGAGCAGTTCTTC.